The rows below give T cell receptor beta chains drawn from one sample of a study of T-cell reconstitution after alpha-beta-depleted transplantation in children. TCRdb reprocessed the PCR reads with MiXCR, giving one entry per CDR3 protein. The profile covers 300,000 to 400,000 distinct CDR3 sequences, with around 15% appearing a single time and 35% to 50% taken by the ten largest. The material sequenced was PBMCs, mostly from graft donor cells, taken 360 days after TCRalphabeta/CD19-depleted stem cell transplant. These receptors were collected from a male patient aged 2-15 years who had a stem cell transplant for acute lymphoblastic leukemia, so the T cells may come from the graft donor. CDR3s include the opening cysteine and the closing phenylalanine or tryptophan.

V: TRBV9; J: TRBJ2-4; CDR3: CASSGTLAGHIQYF
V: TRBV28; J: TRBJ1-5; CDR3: CASRPGQGYRGNQPQHF
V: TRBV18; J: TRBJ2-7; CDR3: CASSPSLSYEQYF
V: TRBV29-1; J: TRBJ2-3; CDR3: CSVDLLATTDTQYF
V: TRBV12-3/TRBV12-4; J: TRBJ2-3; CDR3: CASSLLEDSGRDTQYF
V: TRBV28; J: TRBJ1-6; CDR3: CASSPPGGGSPLHF
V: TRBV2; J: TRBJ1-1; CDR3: CASSEALGRANTEAFF
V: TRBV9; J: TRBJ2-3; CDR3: CASSVETVLDTQYF
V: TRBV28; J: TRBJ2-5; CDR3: CASSLPTASSGYQETQYF
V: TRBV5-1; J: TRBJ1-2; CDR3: CASSAAGTGFYGYTF
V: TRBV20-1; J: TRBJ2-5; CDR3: CSARLAGPKGTQYF
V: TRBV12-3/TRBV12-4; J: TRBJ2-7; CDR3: CASSLRDRGKGSYEQYF
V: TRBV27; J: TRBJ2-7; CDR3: CASSSAGGQSYEQYF
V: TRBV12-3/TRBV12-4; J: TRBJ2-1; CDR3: CASSLTSGVNEQFF
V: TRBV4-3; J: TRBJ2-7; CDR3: CASSQFAGASGRGFYEQYF
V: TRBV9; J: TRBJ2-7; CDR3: CASSVMGGPEQYF
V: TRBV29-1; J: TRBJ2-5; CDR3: CSVCGRGETQYF
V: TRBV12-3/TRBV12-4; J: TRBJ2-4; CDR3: CASSLWQGPLAKNIQYF
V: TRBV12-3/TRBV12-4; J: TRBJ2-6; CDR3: CASSIVGANVLTF
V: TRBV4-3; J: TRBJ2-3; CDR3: CASSQLLAASTDTQYF
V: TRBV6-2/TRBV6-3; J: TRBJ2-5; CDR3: CASSYSNPGLGLETQYF
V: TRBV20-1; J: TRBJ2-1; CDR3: CSARSMREVGHNEQFF
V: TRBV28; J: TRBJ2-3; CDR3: CASTRGGTDTQYF